This TCR beta chain was recorded in a study of early T cells in non-severe SARS-CoV-2 infection. The V end was cut by 5 bases, the J end by 4 bases, with 9 bases between. Germline loops: CDR1 MDHEN, CDR2 SYDVKM. The CDR3 runs to 13 residues. Individual cDNA molecules were tagged with unique molecular identifiers. TCRdb recomputed calls from the 5' RACE reads with MiXCR, one row per CDR3 protein. The table has about 26,000 distinct CDR3 sequences, about 4.8% seen once. There are many counts of this clonotype. The sequencing input was whole blood. This clonotype was sampled from an adult who was a healthcare worker with PCR-confirmed SARS-CoV-2 infection or an uninfected control (not recorded which). The V call is TRBV28, the J call TRBJ2-1, with D perhaps TRBD1 (5 bases). The CDR3 DNA sequence: TGTGCCAGCAGTCGACAGTCGTACAATGAGCAGTTCTTC. This encodes CASSRQSYNEQFF.